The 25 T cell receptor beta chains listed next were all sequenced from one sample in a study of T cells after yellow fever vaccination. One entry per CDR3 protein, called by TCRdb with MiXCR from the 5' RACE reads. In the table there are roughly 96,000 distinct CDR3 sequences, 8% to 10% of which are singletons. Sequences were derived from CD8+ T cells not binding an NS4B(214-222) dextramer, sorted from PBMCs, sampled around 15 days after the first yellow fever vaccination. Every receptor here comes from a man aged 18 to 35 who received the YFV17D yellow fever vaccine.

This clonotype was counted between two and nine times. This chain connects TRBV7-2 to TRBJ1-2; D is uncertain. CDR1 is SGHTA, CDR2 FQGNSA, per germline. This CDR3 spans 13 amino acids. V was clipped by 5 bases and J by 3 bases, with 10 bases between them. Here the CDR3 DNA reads TGTGCCAGCAGCGTTAGCGGTGACTATGGCTACACCTTC. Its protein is CASSVSGDYGYTF.

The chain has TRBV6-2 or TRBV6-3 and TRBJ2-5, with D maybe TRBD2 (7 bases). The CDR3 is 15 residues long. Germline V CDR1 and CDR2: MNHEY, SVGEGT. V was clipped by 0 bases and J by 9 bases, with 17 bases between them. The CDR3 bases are TGTGCCAGCAGTTACTCGGCGGGGGCGGGGTTGGCCCAGTACTTC. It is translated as CASSYSAGAGLAQYF.

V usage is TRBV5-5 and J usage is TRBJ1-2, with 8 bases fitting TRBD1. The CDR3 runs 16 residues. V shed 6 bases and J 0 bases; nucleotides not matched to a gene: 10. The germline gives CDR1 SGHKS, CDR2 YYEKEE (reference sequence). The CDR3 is CASTRGQALANYGYTF. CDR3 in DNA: TGTGCCAGCACCCGGGGACAGGCCCTAGCTAACTATGGCTACACCTTC.

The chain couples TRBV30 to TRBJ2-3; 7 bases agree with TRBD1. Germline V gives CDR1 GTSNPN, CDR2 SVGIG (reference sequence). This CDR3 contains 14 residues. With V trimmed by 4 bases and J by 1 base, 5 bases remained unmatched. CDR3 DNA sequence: TGTGCCTGGACGACAGGGTTGGGCACAGATACGCAGTATTTT. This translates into CAWTTGLGTDTQYF.

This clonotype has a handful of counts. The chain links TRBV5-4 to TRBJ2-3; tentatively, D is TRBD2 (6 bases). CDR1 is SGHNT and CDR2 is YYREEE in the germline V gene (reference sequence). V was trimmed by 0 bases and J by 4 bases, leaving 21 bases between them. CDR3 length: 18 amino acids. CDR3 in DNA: TGTGCCAGCAGCTTGGCCCCCGGGACTCCCCTAGGCCCAGATACGCAGTATTTT. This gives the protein CASSLAPGTPLGPDTQYF.

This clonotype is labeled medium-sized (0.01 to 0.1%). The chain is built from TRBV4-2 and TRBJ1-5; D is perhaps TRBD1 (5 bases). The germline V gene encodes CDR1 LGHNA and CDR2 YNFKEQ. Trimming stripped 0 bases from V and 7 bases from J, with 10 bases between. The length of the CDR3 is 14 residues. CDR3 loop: CASSQEWGGQPQHF. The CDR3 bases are TGTGCCAGCAGCCAAGAGTGGGGCGGCCAGCCCCAGCATTTT.

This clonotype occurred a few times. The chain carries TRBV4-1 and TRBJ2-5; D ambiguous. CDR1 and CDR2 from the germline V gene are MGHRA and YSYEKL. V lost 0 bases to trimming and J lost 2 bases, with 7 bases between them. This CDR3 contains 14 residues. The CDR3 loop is CASSQEAGQETQYF. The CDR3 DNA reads TGCGCCAGCAGCCAAGAGGCCGGACAAGAGACCCAGTACTTC.

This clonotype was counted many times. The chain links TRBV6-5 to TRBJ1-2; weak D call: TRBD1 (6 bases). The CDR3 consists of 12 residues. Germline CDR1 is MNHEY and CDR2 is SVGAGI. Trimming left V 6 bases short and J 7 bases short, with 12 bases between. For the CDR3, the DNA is TGTGCCAGCAGGCAGGGGAATGGTGGCTACACCTTC. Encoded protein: CASRQGNGGYTF.

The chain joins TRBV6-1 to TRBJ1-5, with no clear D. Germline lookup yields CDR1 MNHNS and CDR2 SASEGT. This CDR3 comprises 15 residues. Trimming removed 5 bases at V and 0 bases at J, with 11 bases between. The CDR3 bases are TGTGCCAGCAGTCCAGGACCGAGTAGCAATCAGCCCCAGCATTTT. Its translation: CASSPGPSSNQPQHF.

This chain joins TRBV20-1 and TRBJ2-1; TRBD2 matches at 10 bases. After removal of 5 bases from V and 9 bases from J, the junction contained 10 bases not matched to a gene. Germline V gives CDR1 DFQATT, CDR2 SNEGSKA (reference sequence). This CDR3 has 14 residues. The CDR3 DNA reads TGCAGTGCTGTTGGGCTAGCGGGGGCATTTGAGCAGTTCTTC. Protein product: CSAVGLAGAFEQFF.

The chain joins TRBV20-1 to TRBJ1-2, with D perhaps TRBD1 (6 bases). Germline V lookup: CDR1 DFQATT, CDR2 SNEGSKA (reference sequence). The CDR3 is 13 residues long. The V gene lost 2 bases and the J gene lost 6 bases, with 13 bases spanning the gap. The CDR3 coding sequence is TGCAGTGCTAGATTGGAGGACAGTCATGGCTACACCTTC. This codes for CSARLEDSHGYTF.

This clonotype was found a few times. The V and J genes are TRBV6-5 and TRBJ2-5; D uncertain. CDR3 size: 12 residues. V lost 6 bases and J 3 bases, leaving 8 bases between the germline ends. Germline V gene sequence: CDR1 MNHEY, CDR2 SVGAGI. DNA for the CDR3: TGTGCCAGCAGGGGCCGTGAAGAGACCCAGTACTTC. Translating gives CASRGREETQYF.

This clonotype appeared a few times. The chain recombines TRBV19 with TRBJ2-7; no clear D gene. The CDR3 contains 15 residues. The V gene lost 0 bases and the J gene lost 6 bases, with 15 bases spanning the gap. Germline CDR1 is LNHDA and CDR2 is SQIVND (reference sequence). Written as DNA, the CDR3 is TGTGCCAGTAGTATAGATCCCTCCCTTCGAGGCGAGCAGTACTTC. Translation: CASSIDPSLRGEQYF.

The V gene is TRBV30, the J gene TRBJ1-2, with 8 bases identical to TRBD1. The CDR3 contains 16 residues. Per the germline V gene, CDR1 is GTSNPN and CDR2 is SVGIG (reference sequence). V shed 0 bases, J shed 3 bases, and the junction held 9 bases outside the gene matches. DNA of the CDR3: TGTGCCTGGAGTGTATGGGGTCAGGGGGCCGACTATGGCTACACCTTC. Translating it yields CAWSVWGQGADYGYTF.

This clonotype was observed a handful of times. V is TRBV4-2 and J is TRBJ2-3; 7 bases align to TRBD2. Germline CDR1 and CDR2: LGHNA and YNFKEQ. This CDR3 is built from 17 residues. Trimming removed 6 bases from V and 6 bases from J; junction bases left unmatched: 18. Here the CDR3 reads CASSPSKLADPLDTQYF. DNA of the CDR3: TGTGCCAGCAGTCCAAGTAAGCTAGCGGACCCTCTGGATACGCAGTATTTT.

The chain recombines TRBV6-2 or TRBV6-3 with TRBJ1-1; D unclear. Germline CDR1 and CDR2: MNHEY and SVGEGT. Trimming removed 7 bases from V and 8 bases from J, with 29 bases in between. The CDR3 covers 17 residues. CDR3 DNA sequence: TGTGCCAGCAACCTAAAGAGGTTTGGTCGGAACAGTAACGAAGCTTTCTTT. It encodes CASNLKRFGRNSNEAFF.

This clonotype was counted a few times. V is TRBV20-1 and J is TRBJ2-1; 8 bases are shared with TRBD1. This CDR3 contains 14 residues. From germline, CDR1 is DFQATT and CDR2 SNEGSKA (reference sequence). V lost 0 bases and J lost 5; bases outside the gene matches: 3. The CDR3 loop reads CSARDRGPDNEQFF. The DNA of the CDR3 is TGCAGTGCTAGAGACAGGGGGCCCGACAATGAGCAGTTCTTC.

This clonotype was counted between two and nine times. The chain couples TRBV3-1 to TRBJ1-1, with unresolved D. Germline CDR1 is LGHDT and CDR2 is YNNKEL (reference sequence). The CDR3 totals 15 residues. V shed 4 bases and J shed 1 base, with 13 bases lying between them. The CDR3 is CASSPTGRTNTEAFF. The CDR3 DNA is TGTGCCAGCAGCCCGACCGGGAGGACGAACACTGAAGCTTTCTTT. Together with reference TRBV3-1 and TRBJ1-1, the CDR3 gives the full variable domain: DTAVSQTPKYLVTQMGNDKSIKCEQNLGHDTMYWYKQDSKKFLKIMFSYNNKELIINETVPNRFSPKSPDKAHLNLHINSLELGDSAVYFCASSPTGRTNTEAFFGQGTRLTVV.

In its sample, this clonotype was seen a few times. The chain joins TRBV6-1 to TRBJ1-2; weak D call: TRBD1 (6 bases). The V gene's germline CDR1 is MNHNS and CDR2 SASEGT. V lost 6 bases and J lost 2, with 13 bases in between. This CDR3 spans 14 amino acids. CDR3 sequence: CASSVFQGNYGYTF. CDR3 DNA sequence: TGTGCCAGCAGCGTATTCCAGGGGAACTATGGCTACACCTTC.

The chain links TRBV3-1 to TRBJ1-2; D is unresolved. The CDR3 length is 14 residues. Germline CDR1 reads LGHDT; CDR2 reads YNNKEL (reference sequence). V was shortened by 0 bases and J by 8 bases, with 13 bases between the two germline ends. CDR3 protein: CASSQDSQLHGYTF. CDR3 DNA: TGTGCCAGCAGCCAAGACAGTCAGCTCCACGGCTACACCTTC.

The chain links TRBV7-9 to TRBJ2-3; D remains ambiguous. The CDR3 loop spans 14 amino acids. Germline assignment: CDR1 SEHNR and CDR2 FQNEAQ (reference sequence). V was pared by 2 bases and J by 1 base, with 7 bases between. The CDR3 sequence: CASSLRTGTDTQYF. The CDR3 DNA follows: TGTGCCAGCAGCTTACGCACAGGCACAGATACGCAGTATTTT. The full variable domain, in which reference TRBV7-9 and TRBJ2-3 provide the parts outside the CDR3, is DTGVSQNPRHKITKRGQNVTFRCDPISEHNRLYWYRQTLGQGPEFLTYFQNEAQLEKSRLLSDRFSAERPKGSFSTLEIQRTEQGDSAMYLCASSLRTGTDTQYFGPGTRLTVL.

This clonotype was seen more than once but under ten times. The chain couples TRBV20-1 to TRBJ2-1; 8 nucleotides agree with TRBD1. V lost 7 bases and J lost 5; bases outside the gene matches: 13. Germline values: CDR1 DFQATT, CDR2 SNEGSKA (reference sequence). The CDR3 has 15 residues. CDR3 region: CSVLTPGQAHNEQFF. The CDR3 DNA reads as TGCAGTGTTCTAACCCCGGGACAGGCACACAATGAGCAGTTCTTC.

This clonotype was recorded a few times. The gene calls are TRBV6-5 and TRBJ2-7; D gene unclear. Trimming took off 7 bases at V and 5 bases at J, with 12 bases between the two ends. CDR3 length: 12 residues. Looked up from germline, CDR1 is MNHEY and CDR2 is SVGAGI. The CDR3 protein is CASTWNCHEQYV. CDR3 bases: TGTGCCAGCACGTGGAATTGTCACGAGCAGTACGTC.

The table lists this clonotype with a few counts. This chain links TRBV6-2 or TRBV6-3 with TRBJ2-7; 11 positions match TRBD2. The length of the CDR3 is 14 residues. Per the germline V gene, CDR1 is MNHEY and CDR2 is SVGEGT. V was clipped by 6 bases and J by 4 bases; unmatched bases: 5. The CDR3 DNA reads TGTGCCAGCAGGGCGCTAGCGGGGGGTTACGAGCAGTACGTC. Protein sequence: CASRALAGGYEQYV.

The CDR3 loop is CSARPGTGDTEAFF. The CDR3 nucleotides are TGCAGTGCTAGACCCGGGACAGGGGACACTGAAGCTTTCTTT. V is TRBV20-1 and J is TRBJ1-1; the match to TRBD1 covers 10 bases. Germline CDR1 and CDR2: DFQATT and SNEGSKA (reference sequence). CDR3 length: 14 residues. The V segment lost 2 bases and the J segment 3 bases; nucleotides outside the gene matches: 3.